These 7 T cell receptor beta chains were sequenced from one sample in a study of preoperative IRX-2 immunotherapy in early breast cancer. This sample's treatment: preoperative locoregional IRX-2 cytokine immunotherapy. TCRdb's copy holds only in-frame clones and misses some; the assay was immunoSEQ multiplex PCR. This sample yields about 1,600 clones, of which 70% to 80% are seen a single time; approximately 9.9% belongs to the top ten. Sequences were derived from tumor tissue, sampled after IRX-2 immunotherapy. The receptors originated from a human donor with breast cancer.

CDR3 coding DNA: TGTGCCAGCCACCGGGGAGTTGGAAACACTGAAGCTTTCTTT. Encoded protein: CASHRGVGNTEAFF. This rearrangement joins TRBV6-8 to TRBJ1-1; no clear D. The CDR3 runs to 14 residues. V was pared by 8 bases and J by 2 bases, with 15 bases between. Per the germline V gene, CDR1 is MNHGY and CDR2 is SAAAGT.

The rearrangement joins TRBV29-1 to TRBJ2-1; perhaps D is TRBD1 or TRBD2 (5 bases each). Germline V gives CDR1 SQVTM, CDR2 ANQGSEA. The CDR3 has 15 residues. V lost 6 bases and J lost 8, with 23 bases in between. This CDR3 is CSVQGPLTYGDEQFF. In nucleotides, the CDR3 is TGCAGCGTCCAGGGCCCTCTCACGTACGGGGATGAGCAGTTCTTC.

A few counts support this clone. J is TRBJ1-3 and V is TRBV10-2; no definite D call. With 4 bases removed from V and 4 bases from J, the gap between germline ends came to 23 bases. CDR3 size: 18 residues. In germline, CDR1 is WSHSY, CDR2 SAAADI. The CDR3 here is CASSGPIAREIPGNTIYF. The DNA of the CDR3 is TGCGCCAGCAGTGGGCCGATAGCTCGAGAGATCCCCGGAAACACCATATATTTT.

The count of this clone is one. The gene calls are TRBV5-1 and TRBJ1-2, with TRBD1 matching over 7 bases. This CDR3 region has 14 residues. After removal of 0 bases from V and 4 bases from J, the junction contained 3 bases not matched to a gene. CDR1 is SGHRS, CDR2 YFSETQ, per germline. In DNA, the CDR3 is TGCGCCAGCAGCTTGGGGGCAGGGGGCTATGGCTACACCTTC. It encodes CASSLGAGGYGYTF.

The genes are TRBV6-8 and TRBJ1-5, with D unresolved. V lost 2 bases, J lost 5 bases, and 7 bases lay in between. CDR1 and CDR2 (germline): MNHGY, SAAAGT. This CDR3 is built from 13 residues. CDR3 protein: CASSYSRDQPQHF. In DNA, the CDR3 is TGTGCCAGCAGTTACAGTAGGGATCAGCCCCAGCATTTT.

The chain joins TRBV6-8 to TRBJ2-6, with D unresolved. The CDR3 spans 12 residues. Germline loops: CDR1 MNHGY, CDR2 SAAAGT. V dropped 9 bases and J dropped 0 bases, with 3 bases sitting between them. The CDR3 is CASSSGANVLTF. CDR3 in DNA: TGTGCCAGTTCCTCTGGGGCCAACGTCCTGACTTTC.

This chain uses TRBV19 with TRBJ2-1; a weak D match, TRBD2 (6 bases). This CDR3 has 15 amino acids. V lost 3 bases and J lost 2, with 11 bases in between. The germline V gene has CDR1 LNHDA and CDR2 SQIVND (reference sequence). CDR3 in DNA: TGTGCCAGTAGTATGTCGCGGGGAACCTACAATGAGCAGTTCTTC. It yields the protein CASSMSRGTYNEQFF.